The T cell receptor beta chain under discussion was sequenced for a study of blood T cell repertoires in COVID-19. Study-level information: COVID-19 samples collected from the United States, Italy and Spain covered acute and convalescent phases.

Clones were read by immunoSEQ multiplex PCR, and TCRdb kept only the in-frame ones, dropping some. Of more than 150,000 clones listed, about 80% are singletons. This clone was observed a handful of times. The V gene lost 4 bases and the J gene lost 3 bases, with 19 bases spanning the gap. The CDR3 runs to 16 residues. Germline CDR1 reads LNHDA; CDR2 reads SQIVND (reference sequence). Sequenced material: PBMCs or T cells enriched from blood (not recorded which). The receptor was derived from a man aged 60 to 75 who had been exposed to COVID-19. This chain joins TRBV19 and TRBJ2-7; D call uncertain. CDR3 bases: TGTGCCAGTAGTACTAACCCCTACAGTGCGCACTACGAGCAGTACTTC. Translation: CASSTNPYSAHYEQYF.